This T cell receptor (beta chain) was found in a study of graft-versus-host responses after intestinal transplantation. Study in general: Transplantation in recipients was multivisceral, liver-intestinal, or isolated intestinal. Each recipient received anti-thymocyte globulin induction, then tacrolimus and steroids for approximately three years. Findings of the study overall: The recipient marrow held GvH clones, and some of them showed up first in ileum or blood. Graft-versus-host to host-versus-graft clonal ratios in allografts were high in patients with graft-donor T cell macrochimerism.

Libraries were prepared by immunoSEQ multiplex PCR; TCRdb keeps only in-frame clonotypes and omits some of them. The data show tens of thousands of clones, 70% to 85% seen once. On this clone: Its antigen is not known.

The CDR3 spans 16 residues. The V gene's germline CDR1 is SGHAT and CDR2 FQNNGV. Trimming left V 4 bases short and J 4 bases short, with 17 bases between. The TCR comes from a human donor who was the organ donor for an intestinal transplant. This chain joins TRBV11-2 and TRBJ2-1; D remains ambiguous. The sample was unstimulated CD4+ T cells sorted from spleen or lymph node cells, taken before transplant. In nucleotides, the CDR3 is TGTGCCAGCAGCTCAGGAAGGGCCCCACCGTACAATGAGCAGTTCTTC. Translated, it gives CASSSGRAPPYNEQFF.